Sequencing of this TCR beta chain was carried out in a study of OX40 agonist ivuxolimab in advanced cancers. The CDR3 consists of 13 residues. CDR1 is SGHAT, CDR2 FQNNGV, per germline. The V end was cut by 3 bases, the J end by 4 bases, with 9 bases between. Sequenced by immunoSEQ multiplex PCR; TCRdb stores in-frame clones only, minus some. Of approximately 58,000 clones listed, around 86% are singletons. The V call is TRBV11-2, the J call TRBJ2-5; D possibly corresponds to TRBD2 (6 bases). The clonotype originates from an adult with an advanced solid tumor such as melanoma, head and neck, liver or kidney cancer. The input for sequencing was CD4+ or CD8+ T cells sorted from blood, taken in a trial of the OX40 agonist ivuxolimab. The CDR3 here is CASSLKGGETQYF. Here the CDR3 DNA reads TGTGCCAGCAGCTTGAAGGGAGGAGAGACCCAGTACTTC. The full variable domain, completed using reference TRBV11-2 and TRBJ2-5, is EAGVAQSPRYKIIEKRQSVAFWCNPISGHATLYWYQQILGQGPKLLIQFQNNGVVDDSQLPKDRFSAERLKGVDSTLKIQPAKLEDSAVYLCASSLKGGETQYFGPGTRLLVL.